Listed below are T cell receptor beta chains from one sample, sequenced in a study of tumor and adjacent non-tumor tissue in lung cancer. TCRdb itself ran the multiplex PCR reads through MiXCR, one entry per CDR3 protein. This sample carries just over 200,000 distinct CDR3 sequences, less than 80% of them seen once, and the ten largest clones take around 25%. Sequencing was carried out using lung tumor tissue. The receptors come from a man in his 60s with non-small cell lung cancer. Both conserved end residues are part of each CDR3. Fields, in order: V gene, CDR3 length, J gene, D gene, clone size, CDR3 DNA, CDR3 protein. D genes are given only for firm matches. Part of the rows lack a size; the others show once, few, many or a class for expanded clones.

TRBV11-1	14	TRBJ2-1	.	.	TGTGCCGGCAGCTTAACTGCGACATACAATGAGCAGTTCTTC	CAGSLTATYNEQFF
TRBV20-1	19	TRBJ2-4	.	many	TGCAGTGCTAGAAGCCTAGTTTACGGGGGAGAGGAAGCCAAAAACATTCAGTACTTC	CSARSLVYGGEEAKNIQYF
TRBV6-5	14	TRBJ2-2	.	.	TGTGCCAGCAGTTACTTATCGACGGCCGAGGAACTGTTTTTT	CASSYLSTAEELFF
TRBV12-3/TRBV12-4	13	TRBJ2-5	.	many	TGTGCCACCACTCGGACGGCTCAAGAGACCCAGTACTTC	CATTRTAQETQYF
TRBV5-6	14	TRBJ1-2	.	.	TGTGCCAGCAGCTTACGGACCGCTAACTATGGCTACACCTTC	CASSLRTANYGYTF
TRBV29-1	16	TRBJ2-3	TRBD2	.	TGCAGCGCCGTCGGGACTAGCGGGGAGGCTAGGGATACGCATTATTTT	CSAVGTSGEARDTHYF
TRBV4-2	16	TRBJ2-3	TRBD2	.	TGTGCCAGCAGCCAAGATTTAACGGGGGGGGCCGATACGCTGTATTTT	CASSQDLTGGADTLYF
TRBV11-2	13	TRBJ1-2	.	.	TGTCTCAGGAGCTTAGGATGGGGGGATGGCTACACCTTC	CLRSLGWGDGYTF
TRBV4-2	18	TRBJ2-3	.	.	TGCGCCAGTAGCCAACTCCCTCGGTCAGGGTTAATCGCAGATACGCAGTATTTT	CASSQLPRSGLIADTQYF
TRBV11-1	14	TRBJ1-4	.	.	TGTACTAGCAGCTCGCGACGAGATAATGAAAAACTGTTTTTT	CTSSSRRDNEKLFF
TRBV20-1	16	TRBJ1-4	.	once	TGCAGTGCTAGAGATGGGAAGGAGGGGCATAATGAAAAACTGTTTTTT	CSARDGKEGHNEKLFF
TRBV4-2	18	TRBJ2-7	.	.	TGTGCCAGCAGCCAAGGGCTCCCTCCCAGGCACTACTCCTACCAGCAATACTTC	CASSQGLPPRHYSYQQYF
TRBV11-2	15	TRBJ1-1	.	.	TGTGCCAGCAGCTTAAAACAGGTGGCCTTGTCTAAAGCTTTCTTT	CASSLKQVALSKAFF
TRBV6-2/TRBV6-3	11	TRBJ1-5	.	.	TGTGCCAGCAGTTACCCCTTGGCCCAGCATTTT	CASSYPLAQHF
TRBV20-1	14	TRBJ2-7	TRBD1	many	TGCAGTGCAAACCCTATCACAGGGGGGTACGAGCAGTACTTC	CSANPITGGYEQYF
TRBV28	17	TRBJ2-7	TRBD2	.	TGTGCCAGCAGTTTATTTGGGAGTAGCGGGAGGCTCTACGAGCAGTACTTC	CASSLFGSSGRLYEQYF
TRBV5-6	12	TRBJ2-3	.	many	TGTGCCAGCAGCTTACTGACAGATACGCAGTATTTT	CASSLLTDTQYF
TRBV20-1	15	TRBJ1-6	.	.	TGCAGTGCTAGAGAAACGACGGCGTCCTGGTCTCCCCTCCACTTT	CSARETTASWSPLHF
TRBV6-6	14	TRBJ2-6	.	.	TGTGCCAGCGGCCCACACTCTGGGGCCAACGTCCTGACTTTC	CASGPHSGANVLTF
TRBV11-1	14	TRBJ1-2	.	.	TGTGCAAGCAGCCATAGGAGCAGTGGCTATGGCTACACCTTC	CASSHRSSGYGYTF
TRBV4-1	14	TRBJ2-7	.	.	TGCGCCAGCAGTCGGACTAACGGAAACTACGAGCAGCACTTC	CASSRTNGNYEQHF
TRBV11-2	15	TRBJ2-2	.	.	TGTGTCAGCAGCTCAGGGGGGCGGGCCACCAGGGAGCTGTTTTTT	CVSSSGGRATRELFF
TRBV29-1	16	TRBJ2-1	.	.	TGCAGCGTTGTGCCTTCCGGGGGCCTCTCCTACAATGAGCAGTTCTTC	CSVVPSGGLSYNEQFF
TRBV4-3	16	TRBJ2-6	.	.	TGCACTAGCAGCCAAGAGGCGGTGACTGGGGCCAACGTCCTGACTTTC	CTSSQEAVTGANVLTF
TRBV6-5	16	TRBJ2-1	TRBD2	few	TGTGCCAGCAGTATCCAAGCGGGGGAGATATACAATGAGCAGTTCTTC	CASSIQAGEIYNEQFF
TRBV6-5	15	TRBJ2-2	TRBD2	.	TGTGCCAGCAGTCATAGCGGGGGGGCCACCGAGGAGTTGTTTTTT	CASSHSGGATEELFF
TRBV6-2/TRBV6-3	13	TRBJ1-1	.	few	TGTGCCAGCAGTTACGCAGCGAACACTGAAGCTTTCTTT	CASSYAANTEAFF
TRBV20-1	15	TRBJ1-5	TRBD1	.	TGCAGTGCTGGAGATCATCAGGGGGATGGGCAGCCCCAACATTTT	CSAGDHQGDGQPQHF
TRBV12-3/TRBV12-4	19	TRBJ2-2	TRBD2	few	TGTGCCAGCAGTTTAAGCCTGGGACTAGCGGGAGGGCGCTCCGGGGAGCTGTTTTTT	CASSLSLGLAGGRSGELFF
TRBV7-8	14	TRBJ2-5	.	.	TGTGCCAGCAGCTTAGGACATTCAGGGGAGACCCAGTACTTC	CASSLGHSGETQYF
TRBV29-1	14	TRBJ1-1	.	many	TGCAGCGTTGAAGAAGGTTTTACGAACACTGAAGCTTTCTTT	CSVEEGFTNTEAFF
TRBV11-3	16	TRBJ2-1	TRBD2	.	TGTGCAAGCAGCGTCCTAGCGGGGGGCCGGCTCAATGTGCAGTTCTTC	CASSVLAGGRLNVQFF
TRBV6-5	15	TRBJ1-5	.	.	TGTGCCAGCAGCCACGGGGTGGCGGACAATCAGCCCCAGCATTTT	CASSHGVADNQPQHF
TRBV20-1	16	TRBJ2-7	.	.	TGCAGTGTTAGGGCCGGCAGGGACACCCTCTTCAACGAGCAGTACTTC	CSVRAGRDTLFNEQYF
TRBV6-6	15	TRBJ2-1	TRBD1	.	TGTGCCAGCAGTTTCTCAGAGACAGGGGCCAATGAGCAGTTCTTC	CASSFSETGANEQFF
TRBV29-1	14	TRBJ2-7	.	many	TGCAGCGTTGGAGGGACTGAAGACTCCTACGAGCAGTACTTC	CSVGGTEDSYEQYF
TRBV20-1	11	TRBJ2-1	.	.	TGCTGTGGCCAACACGGAAATGAGCAATTCTTC	CCGQHGNEQFF
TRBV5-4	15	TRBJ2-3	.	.	TGTGCCAGCAGCCAGCAGGCAGGTAGCACAGATACGCAGTATTTT	CASSQQAGSTDTQYF